This TCR beta chain emerged from a study of blood T cell repertoires in COVID-19. Study context: From T cells, B-cell-depleted T cells, or PBMCs came the material, which was cDNA or gDNA.

In the study's own analysis: Reference gene primer amplification in the assay estimated nucleated cell counts. Clones were sequenced by immunoSEQ multiplex PCR, and TCRdb holds only the in-frame ones, with some missing. The DNA was the basis for D and trimming; V, J and clone size are from that table. The sample holds fewer than 250,000 clones, approximately 90% seen once. The CDR3 is 18 residues long. Germline V gene lookup returns CDR1 SGHNT and CDR2 YYREEE (reference sequence). With 4 bases removed from V and 1 base from J, the gap between germline ends came to 22 bases. The chain is built from TRBV5-4 and TRBJ2-3, with D possibly TRBD1 on 5 matching bases. The clonotype was recovered from a man between 40 and 49 years old with acute or convalescent COVID-19. The sample taken for sequencing was peripheral blood. The CDR3: CASSPDVGHVPRTDTQYF. DNA for the CDR3: TGTGCCAGCAGCCCCGATGTCGGACACGTCCCCCGCACAGATACGCAGTATTTT.